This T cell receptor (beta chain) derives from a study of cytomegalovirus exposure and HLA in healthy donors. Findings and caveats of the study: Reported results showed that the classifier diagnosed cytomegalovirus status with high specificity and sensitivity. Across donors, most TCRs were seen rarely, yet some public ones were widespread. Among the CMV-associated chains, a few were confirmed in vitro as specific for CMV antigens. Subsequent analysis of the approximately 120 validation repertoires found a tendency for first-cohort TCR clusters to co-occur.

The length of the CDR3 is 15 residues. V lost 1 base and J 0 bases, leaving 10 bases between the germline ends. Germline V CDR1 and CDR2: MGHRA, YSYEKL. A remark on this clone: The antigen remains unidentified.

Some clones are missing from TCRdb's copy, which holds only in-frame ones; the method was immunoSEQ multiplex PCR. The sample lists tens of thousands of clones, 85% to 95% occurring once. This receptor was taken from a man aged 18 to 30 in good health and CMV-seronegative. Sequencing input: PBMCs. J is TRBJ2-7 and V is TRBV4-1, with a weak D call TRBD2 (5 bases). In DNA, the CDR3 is TGCGCCAGCAGCCAAGGAACGGGAAGCTCCTACGAGCAGTACTTC. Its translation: CASSQGTGSSYEQYF.